Below, one TCR beta chain is given with its context. Unique molecular identifiers were used to barcode this TCRbeta library. TCRdb recomputed calls from the PCR reads with MiXCR, one row per CDR3 protein. The sample includes about 590,000 distinct CDR3 sequences, approximately 13% of them seen just once. The data belong to a study of T-cell reconstitution after alpha-beta-depleted transplantation in children. This CDR3 has 12 residues. In germline, CDR1 is DFQATT, CDR2 SNEGSKA (reference sequence). The germline V and J ends were trimmed by 0 bases and 5 bases, with 7 bases remaining between them. This rearrangement joins TRBV20-1 to TRBJ2-5; D perhaps matches TRBD1 (5 bases). This material consisted of PBMCs, mostly from graft donor cells, taken 360 days after TCRalphabeta/CD19-depleted stem cell transplant. The TCR comes from a male patient younger than 18 who had a stem cell transplant for acute myeloid leukemia, so the T cells may come from the graft donor. The chain's CDR3 is CSARDRVETQYF. The CDR3 DNA sequence: TGCAGTGCTAGAGACAGGGTCGAGACCCAGTACTTC.